The 8 T cell receptor beta chains in this list originate from one sample, sequenced in a study of CD8+ T cells in alopecia areata. The sequencing template was cDNA reverse transcribed from extracted RNA. The assay was immunoSEQ multiplex PCR, and TCRdb's table has in-frame clones only and misses some. The data contain over 85,000 clones, about two fifths of them singletons. Sequenced: CD4+ T cells sorted from blood. Receptors originate from a human donor with alopecia areata.

This clone was counted between two and nine times. V gene TRBV15 combines with J gene TRBJ2-7; a weak D match, TRBD2 (5 bases). Germline V CDR1 and CDR2: LNHNV, YYDKDF (reference sequence). V gave up 6 bases and J gave up 2 bases, with 11 bases separating them. The CDR3 consists of 13 residues. CDR3 region: CATRPPGTYEQYF. DNA of the CDR3: TGTGCCACCAGGCCGCCGGGAACCTACGAGCAGTACTTC.

This rearrangement joins TRBV30 to TRBJ2-7; D is possibly TRBD1 (7 bases). The CDR3 runs 13 residues. V was shortened by 1 base and J by 9 bases, with 16 bases between the two germline ends. Germline loops: CDR1 GTSNPN, CDR2 SVGIG (reference sequence). CDR3 region: CAWSAAGTERQYF. In DNA, the CDR3 is TGTGCCTGGAGTGCCGCGGGGACAGAAAGGCAGTACTTC.

This clone has more than one count but fewer than ten. The CDR3 loop reads CSVVLANIQYF. The CDR3 bases are TGCAGCGTTGTACTAGCGAACATTCAGTACTTC. The chain couples TRBV29-1 to TRBJ2-4; 7 bases agree with TRBD2. Germline V gene data show CDR1 as SQVTM and CDR2 as ANQGSEA. Germline trimming cut 4 bases from V and 7 bases from J; bases unmatched to any gene: 1. The CDR3 loop spans 11 amino acids. Variable domain in full (rest from reference TRBV29-1 and TRBJ2-4): SAVISQKPSRDICQRGTSLTIQCQVDSQVTMMFWYRQQPGQSLTLIATANQGSEATYESGFVIDKFPISRPNLTFSTLTVSNMSPEDSSIYLCSVVLANIQYFGAGTRLSVL.

The gene calls are TRBV30 and TRBJ1-2; 9 nucleotides align to TRBD1. The V segment lost 2 bases and the J segment 7 bases; nucleotides outside the gene matches: 11. In germline, CDR1 is GTSNPN, CDR2 SVGIG (reference sequence). The CDR3 totals 15 residues. This chain's CDR3 is CAWSTLPGQGGGYTF. The CDR3 DNA follows: TGTGCCTGGAGTACCCTACCGGGACAGGGAGGTGGCTACACCTTC.

The chain has TRBV4-2 and TRBJ1-2; 9 nucleotides align to TRBD1. The CDR3 covers 15 residues. Germline V CDR1 and CDR2: LGHNA, YNFKEQ. The ends lost 4 bases at V and 4 bases at J; junction bases unmatched: 7. DNA of the CDR3: TGTGCCAGCAGCCCTGGGACAGGGAGCGTCTATGGCTACACCTTC. Encoded protein: CASSPGTGSVYGYTF.

This chain uses TRBV2 with TRBJ2-3; 9 bases are a match to TRBD1. The V gene end was trimmed by 5 bases and the J gene end by 5 bases; junction bases not matched to a gene: 5. The CDR3 contains 14 residues. Germline-derived CDR1 and CDR2 are SNHLY and FYNNEI. The CDR3 DNA sequence: TGTGCCAGCAGTCCCGGACAGGGGAGAGATACGCAGTATTTT. Translation gives CASSPGQGRDTQYF.

This clone was seen only a few times. The chain joins TRBV25-1 to TRBJ2-7; D possibly corresponds to TRBD1 (5 bases). V lost 2 bases and J lost 3, with 8 bases in between. The CDR3 consists of 13 residues. CDR1 and CDR2 from the germline V gene are MGHDK and SYGVNS. DNA of the CDR3: TGTGCCAGCAGTGAACAGGGTATCTACGAGCAGTACTTC. Protein sequence: CASSEQGIYEQYF.

The rearrangement links TRBV2 to TRBJ2-7; D gene uncertain. The germline V gene encodes CDR1 SNHLY and CDR2 FYNNEI. Trimming took off 6 bases at V and 2 bases at J, with 11 bases between the two ends. This CDR3 has 13 amino acids. The CDR3 region has the DNA TGTGCCAGCAGCGCCCCGGGTACCTACGAGCAGTACTTC. Its translation is CASSAPGTYEQYF.